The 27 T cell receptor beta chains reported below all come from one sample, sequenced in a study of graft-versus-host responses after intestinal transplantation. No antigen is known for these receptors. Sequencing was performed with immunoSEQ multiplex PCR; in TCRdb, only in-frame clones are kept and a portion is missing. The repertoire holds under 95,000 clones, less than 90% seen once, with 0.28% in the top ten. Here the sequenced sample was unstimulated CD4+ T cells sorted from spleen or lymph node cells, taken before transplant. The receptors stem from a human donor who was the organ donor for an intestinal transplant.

DNA for the CDR3: TGTGCCAGCAGCGCGACAGGGGCTCAGGGGAACACTGAAGCTTTCTTT. It specifies CASSATGAQGNTEAFF. The rearrangement links TRBV7-6 to TRBJ1-1, with 8 bases aligning to TRBD1. This CDR3 contains 16 residues. Germline loops: CDR1 SGHVS, CDR2 FNYEAQ. The V and J ends lost 5 bases and 1 base, in that order; junction bases with no gene match: 9.

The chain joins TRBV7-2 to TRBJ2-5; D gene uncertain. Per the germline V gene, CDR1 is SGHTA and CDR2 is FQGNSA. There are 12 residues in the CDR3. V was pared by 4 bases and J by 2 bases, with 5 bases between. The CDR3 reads CASSSTQETQYF. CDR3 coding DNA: TGTGCCAGCAGCTCAACACAAGAGACCCAGTACTTC.

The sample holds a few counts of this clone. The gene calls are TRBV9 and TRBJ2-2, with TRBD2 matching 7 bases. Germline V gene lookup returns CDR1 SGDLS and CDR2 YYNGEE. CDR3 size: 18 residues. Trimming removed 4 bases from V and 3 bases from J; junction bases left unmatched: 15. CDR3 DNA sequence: TGTGCCAGCAGCAAAGGGGTGCTGCGGGAGTCCCACACCGGGGAGCTGTTTTTT. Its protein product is CASSKGVLRESHTGELFF.

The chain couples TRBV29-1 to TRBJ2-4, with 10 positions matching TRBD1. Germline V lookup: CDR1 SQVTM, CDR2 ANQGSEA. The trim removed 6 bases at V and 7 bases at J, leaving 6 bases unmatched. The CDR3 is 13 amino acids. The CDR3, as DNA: TGCAGCGTCCCCGGGACAGGGGCGAACATTCAGTACTTC. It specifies CSVPGTGANIQYF.

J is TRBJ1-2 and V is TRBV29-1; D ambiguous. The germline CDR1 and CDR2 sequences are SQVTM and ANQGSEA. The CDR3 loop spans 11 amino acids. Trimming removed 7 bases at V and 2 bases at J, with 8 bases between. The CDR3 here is CSAFTNYGYTF. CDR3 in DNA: TGCAGCGCGTTCACAAACTATGGCTACACCTTC. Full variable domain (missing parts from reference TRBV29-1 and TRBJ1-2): SAVISQKPSRDICQRGTSLTIQCQVDSQVTMMFWYRQQPGQSLTLIATANQGSEATYESGFVIDKFPISRPNLTFSTLTVSNMSPEDSSIYLCSAFTNYGYTFGSGTRLTVV.

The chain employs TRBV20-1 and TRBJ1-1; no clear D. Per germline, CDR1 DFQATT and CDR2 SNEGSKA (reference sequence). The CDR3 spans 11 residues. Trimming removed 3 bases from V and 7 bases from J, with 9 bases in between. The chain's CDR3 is CSARGGREAFF. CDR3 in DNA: TGCAGTGCTAGGGGAGGGCGTGAAGCTTTCTTT.

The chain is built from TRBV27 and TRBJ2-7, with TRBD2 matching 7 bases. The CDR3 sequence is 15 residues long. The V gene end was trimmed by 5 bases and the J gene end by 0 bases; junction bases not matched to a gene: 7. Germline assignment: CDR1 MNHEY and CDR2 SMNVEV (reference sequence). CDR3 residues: CASSIVGGSSYEQYF. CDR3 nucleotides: TGTGCCAGCAGTATCGTGGGGGGGAGCTCCTACGAGCAGTACTTC.

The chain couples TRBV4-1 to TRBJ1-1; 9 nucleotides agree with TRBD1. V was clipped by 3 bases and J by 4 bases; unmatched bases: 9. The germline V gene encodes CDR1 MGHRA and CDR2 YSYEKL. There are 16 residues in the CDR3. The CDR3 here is CASSHRMGQGFTEAFF. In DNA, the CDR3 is TGCGCCAGCAGCCACCGAATGGGACAGGGTTTCACTGAAGCTTTCTTT.

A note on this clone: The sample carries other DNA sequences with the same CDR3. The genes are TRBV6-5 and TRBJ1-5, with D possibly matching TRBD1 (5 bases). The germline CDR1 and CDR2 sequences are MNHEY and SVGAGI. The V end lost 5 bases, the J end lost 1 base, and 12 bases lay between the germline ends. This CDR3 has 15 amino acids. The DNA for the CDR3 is TGTGCCAGCAGTCCCGACCGGGGGAGCAATCAGCCCCAGCATTTT. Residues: CASSPDRGSNQPQHF.

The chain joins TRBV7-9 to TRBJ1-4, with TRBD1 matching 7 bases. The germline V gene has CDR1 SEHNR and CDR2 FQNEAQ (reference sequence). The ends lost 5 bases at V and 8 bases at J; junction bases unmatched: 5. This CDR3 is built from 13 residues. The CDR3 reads CASSRTGGEKLFF. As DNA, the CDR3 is TGTGCCAGCAGCAGGACAGGTGGCGAAAAACTGTTTTTT.

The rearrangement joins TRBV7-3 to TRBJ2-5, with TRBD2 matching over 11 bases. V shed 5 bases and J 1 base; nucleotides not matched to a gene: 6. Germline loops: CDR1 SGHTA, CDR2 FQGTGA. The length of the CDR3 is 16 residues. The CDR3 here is CASSPGLAGFQETQYF. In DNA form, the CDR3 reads TGTGCCAGCAGCCCCGGACTAGCGGGCTTCCAAGAGACCCAGTACTTC. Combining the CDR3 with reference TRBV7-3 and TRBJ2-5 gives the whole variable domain GAGVSQTPSNKVTEKGKYVELRCDPISGHTALYWYRQSLGQGPEFLIYFQGTGAADDSGLPNDRFFAVRPEGSVSTLKIQRTERGDSAVYLCASSPGLAGFQETQYFGPGTRLLVL.

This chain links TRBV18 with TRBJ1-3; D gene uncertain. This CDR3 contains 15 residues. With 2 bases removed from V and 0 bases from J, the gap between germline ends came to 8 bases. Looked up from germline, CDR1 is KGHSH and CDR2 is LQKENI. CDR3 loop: CASSPGLLSGNTIYF. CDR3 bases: TGTGCCAGCTCACCAGGACTGCTCTCTGGAAACACCATATATTTT. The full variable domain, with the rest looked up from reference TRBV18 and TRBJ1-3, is NAGVMQNPRHLVRRRGQEARLRCSPMKGHSHVYWYRQLPEEGLKFMVYLQKENIIDESGMPKERFSAEFPKEGPSILRIQQVVRGDSAAYFCASSPGLLSGNTIYFGEGSWLTVV.

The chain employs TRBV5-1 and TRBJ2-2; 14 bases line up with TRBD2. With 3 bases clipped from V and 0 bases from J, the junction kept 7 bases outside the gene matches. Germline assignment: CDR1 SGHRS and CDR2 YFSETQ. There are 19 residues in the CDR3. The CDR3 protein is CASSSPTSGRAANTGELFF. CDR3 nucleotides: TGCGCCAGCAGCTCCCCGACTAGCGGGAGGGCGGCGAACACCGGGGAGCTGTTTTTT.

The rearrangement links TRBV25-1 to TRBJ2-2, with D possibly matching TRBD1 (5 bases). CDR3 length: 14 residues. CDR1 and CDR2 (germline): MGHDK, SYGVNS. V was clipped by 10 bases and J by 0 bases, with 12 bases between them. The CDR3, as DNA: TGTGCCACCCTGGCAGGGTCGAACACCGGGGAGCTGTTTTTT. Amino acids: CATLAGSNTGELFF.

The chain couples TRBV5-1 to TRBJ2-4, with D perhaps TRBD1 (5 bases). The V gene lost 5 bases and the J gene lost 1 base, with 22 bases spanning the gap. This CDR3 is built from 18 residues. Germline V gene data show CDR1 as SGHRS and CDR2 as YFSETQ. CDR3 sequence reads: CASSGGARLTFAKNIQYF. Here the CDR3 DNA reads TGCGCCAGCAGTGGTGGGGCCAGACTGACCTTTGCCAAAAACATTCAGTACTTC.

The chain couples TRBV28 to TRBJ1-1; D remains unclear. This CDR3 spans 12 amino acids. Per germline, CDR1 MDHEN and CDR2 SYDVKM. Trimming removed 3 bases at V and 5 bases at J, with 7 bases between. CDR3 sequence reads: CASSFERTEAFF. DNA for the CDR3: TGTGCCAGCAGTTTTGAGCGGACTGAAGCTTTCTTT.

The CDR3 sequence: CASSSVEWYEQYF. DNA of the CDR3: TGTGCCAGCAGCTCGGTTGAGTGGTACGAGCAGTACTTC. The chain links TRBV5-6 to TRBJ2-7; no clear D. CDR3 size: 13 residues. The germline V and J ends were trimmed by 3 bases and 4 bases, with 11 bases remaining between them. The germline CDR1 and CDR2 sequences are SGHDT and YYEEEE.

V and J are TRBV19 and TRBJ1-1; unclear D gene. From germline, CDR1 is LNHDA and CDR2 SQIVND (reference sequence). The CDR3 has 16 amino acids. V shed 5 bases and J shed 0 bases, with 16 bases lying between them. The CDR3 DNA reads TGTGCCAGTAGTTCCCCGGGAGGGATTATGAACACTGAAGCTTTCTTT. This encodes CASSSPGGIMNTEAFF.

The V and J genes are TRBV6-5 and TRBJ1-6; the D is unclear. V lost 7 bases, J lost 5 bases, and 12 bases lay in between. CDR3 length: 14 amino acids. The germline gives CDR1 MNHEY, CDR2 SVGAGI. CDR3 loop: CASTRTGNNSPLHF. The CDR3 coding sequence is TGTGCCAGCACCCGAACCGGGAATAATTCACCCCTCCACTTT.

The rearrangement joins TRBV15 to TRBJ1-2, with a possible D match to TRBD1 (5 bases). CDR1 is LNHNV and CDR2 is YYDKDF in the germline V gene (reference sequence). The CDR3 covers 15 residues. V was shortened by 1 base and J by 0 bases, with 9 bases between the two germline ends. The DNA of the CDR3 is TGTGCCACCAGCAGAGGGCCAGGGACTAACTATGGCTACACCTTC. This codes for CATSRGPGTNYGYTF.

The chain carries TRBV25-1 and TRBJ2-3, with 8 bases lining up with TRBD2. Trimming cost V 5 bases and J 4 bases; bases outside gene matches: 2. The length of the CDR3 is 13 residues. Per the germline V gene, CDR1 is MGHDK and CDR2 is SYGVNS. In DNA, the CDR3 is TGTGCCAGCAGTCCCGGGGGGGCAGATACGCAGTATTTT. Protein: CASSPGGADTQYF.

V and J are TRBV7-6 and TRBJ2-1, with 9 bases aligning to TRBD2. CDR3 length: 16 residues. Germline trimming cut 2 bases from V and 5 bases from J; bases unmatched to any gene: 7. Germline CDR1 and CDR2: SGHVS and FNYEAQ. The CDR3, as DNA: TGTGCCAGCAGCTTAAGGGGACTAGCTCGGAACAATGAGCAGTTCTTC. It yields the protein CASSLRGLARNNEQFF. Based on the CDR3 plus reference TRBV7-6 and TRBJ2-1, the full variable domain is GAGVSQSPRYKVTKRGQDVALRCDPISGHVSLYWYRQALGQGPEFLTYFNYEAQQDKSGLPNDRFSAERPEGSISTLTIQRTEQRDSAMYRCASSLRGLARNNEQFFGPGTRLTVL.

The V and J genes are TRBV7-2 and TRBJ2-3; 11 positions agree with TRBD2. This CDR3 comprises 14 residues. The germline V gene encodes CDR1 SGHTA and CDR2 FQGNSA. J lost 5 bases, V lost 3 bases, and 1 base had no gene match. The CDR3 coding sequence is TGTGCCAGCAGCTTTGGACTAGCGGGAGATACGCAGTATTTT. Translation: CASSFGLAGDTQYF. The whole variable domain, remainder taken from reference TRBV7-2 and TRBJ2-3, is GAGVSQSPSNKVTEKGKDVELRCDPISGHTALYWYRQSLGQGLEFLIYFQGNSAPDKSGLPSDRFSAERTGGSVSTLTIQRTQQEDSAVYLCASSFGLAGDTQYFGPGTRLTVL.

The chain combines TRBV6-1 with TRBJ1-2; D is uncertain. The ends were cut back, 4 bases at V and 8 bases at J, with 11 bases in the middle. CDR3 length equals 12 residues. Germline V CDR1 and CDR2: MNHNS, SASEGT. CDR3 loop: CASSGEPWGYTF. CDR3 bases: TGTGCCAGCAGTGGGGAGCCGTGGGGCTACACCTTC.

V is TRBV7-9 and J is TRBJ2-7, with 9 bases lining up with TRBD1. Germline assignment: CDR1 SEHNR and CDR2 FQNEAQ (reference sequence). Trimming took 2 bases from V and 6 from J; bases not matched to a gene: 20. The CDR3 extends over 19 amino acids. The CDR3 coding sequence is TGTGCCAGCAGCTTATTCCCGGGACAGGGCCCGGCCGGGGATTCCGAGCAGTACTTC. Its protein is CASSLFPGQGPAGDSEQYF.

The CDR3 sequence is CASSPGTRDYEQYF. The CDR3 nucleotides read TGTGCCAGCAGCCCCGGGACTCGAGACTACGAGCAGTACTTC. This chain connects TRBV6-6 to TRBJ2-7, with a weak D call TRBD2 (6 bases). Trimming removed 6 bases at V and 3 bases at J, with 15 bases between. The CDR3 sequence is 14 residues long. Germline lookup yields CDR1 MNHNY and CDR2 SVGAGI (reference sequence).

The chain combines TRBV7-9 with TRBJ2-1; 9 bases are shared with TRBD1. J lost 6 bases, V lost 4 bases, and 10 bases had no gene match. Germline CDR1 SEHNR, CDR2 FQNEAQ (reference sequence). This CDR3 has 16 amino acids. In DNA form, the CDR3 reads TGTGCCAGCAGCTCCCCCGGGACAGGGCTTGGCAATGAGCAGTTCTTC. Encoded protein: CASSSPGTGLGNEQFF.